Presented here are 10 T cell receptor beta chains from one specimen sequenced in a study of human CD8 memory T cell subsets. UMI-labeled 5' RACE was used, and it produced the TCR beta libraries. TCRdb re-called the 5' RACE reads; every CDR3 protein appears as one record, without DNA. The sample includes around 11,000 distinct CDR3 sequences. Sequencing input: CD8+ T cells from PBMCs. Every receptor here comes from a human donor in good health.

V and J are TRBV5-1 and TRBJ1-1. The CDR3 has 14 residues. Germline-derived CDR1 and CDR2 are SGHRS and YFSETQ. The CDR3 sequence is CASSLRGIGTEAFF.

This chain links TRBV11-2 with TRBJ2-5; without DNA, the TCRdb call of TRBD1 cannot be checked. This CDR3 spans 14 amino acids. CDR1 and CDR2 (germline): SGHAT, FQNNGV. The CDR3 sequence: CASSPPEGEETQYF.

V is TRBV12-3 or TRBV12-4 and J is TRBJ2-1; TCRdb's D call of TRBD2 is untestable without DNA. CDR3 length: 13 amino acids. The CDR3 reads CASSLGAGSLQFF.

The V and J genes are TRBV29-1 and TRBJ2-7. The V gene's germline CDR1 is SQVTM and CDR2 ANQGSEA. This CDR3 region has 15 residues. CDR3 sequence: CSVEDPDRGTYEQYF.

The chain is built from TRBV18 and TRBJ2-1. CDR3 length equals 14 residues. Germline V CDR1 and CDR2: KGHSH, LQKENI. This CDR3 is CASSPPDSYNEQFF.

V gene TRBV10-2 combines with J gene TRBJ2-1. The V gene's germline CDR1 is WSHSY and CDR2 SAAADI. There are 13 residues in the CDR3. CDR3 amino acids: CASRSTANNEQFF.

This chain joins TRBV5-1 and TRBJ2-3. The CDR3 length is 13 residues. CDR1 SGHRS and CDR2 YFSETQ come from the germline V gene. CDR3 protein: CASSLRGTDTQYF.

The J gene is TRBJ2-7, the V gene TRBV11-2. Germline assignment: CDR1 SGHAT and CDR2 FQNNGV. The CDR3 is 15 amino acids. The CDR3 sequence is CASSLDRRLPYEQYF.

The chain is built from TRBV20-1 and TRBJ2-7; no DNA is available, so the TRBD2 call from TCRdb remains unchecked. From germline, CDR1 is DFQATT and CDR2 SNEGSKA (reference sequence). The CDR3 spans 14 residues. The chain's CDR3 is CSARPPGLLYEQYF.

This sequence joins TRBV7-2 and TRBJ2-7; absent DNA, TCRdb's TRBD2 call cannot be checked. The CDR3 covers 15 residues. Looked up from germline, CDR1 is SGHTA and CDR2 is FQGNSA. CDR3 in amino acids: CASSPSPSGVYEQYF.